This TCR beta chain was retrieved from a study of CXCR3-negative and CXCR3-positive naive CD8 T cells. Study-wide findings and caveats: CD5 surface expression was similar among naive subsets, and TCR strength was estimated by inference from TRB CDR3 properties. The TRB CDR3s that CXCR3-positive naive cells carried were more hydrophobic than those of CXCR3-negative naive cells. Cryopreserved cells showed partially decreased CXCR3 expression, and most assays used fresh PBMCs.

For this clonotype: Its target is unknown.

UMI labels and 5' RACE were used to prepare the TRB cDNA libraries. Each CDR3 protein gets one entry in TCRdb, which reprocessed the 5' RACE reads and gives no DNA. The specimen's table records 130,000 to 150,000 distinct CDR3 sequences. The clonotype originates from a human donor in good health. Some clones in this sample may be carry-over from other donors' samples. Sequencing used naive CXCR3+ CD8+ T cells from blood. Subset here: CD45RO-CCR7+CD27+CD95- naive CD8+ T cells expressing CXCR3 (TNR3+).

This CDR3 reads CASSSPTGLDTEAFF. The V gene is TRBV7-6, the J gene TRBJ1-1; TCRdb lists TRBD1, though no DNA is available to test this call. CDR3 size: 15 residues. Germline assignment: CDR1 SGHVS and CDR2 FNYEAQ.